What follows is one T cell receptor beta chain and its context. Sequencing used immunoSEQ multiplex PCR; TCRdb keeps in-frame clones, though not all of them. Of 95,000 to 100,000 clones in the sample, about three quarters were seen once. This entry comes from a study of fetal regulatory T cell absence and autoimmunity. CDR3 size: 15 residues. Germline CDR1 and CDR2: KGHSH and LQKENI. V lost 4 bases to trimming and J lost 4 bases, with 13 bases between them. The specimen was pancreas tissue. The sequence came from a male donor with IPEX syndrome. The chain recombines TRBV18 with TRBJ1-4, with D perhaps matching TRBD1 (5 bases). Here the CDR3 DNA reads TGTGCCAGCTCACGTGGACAAGAGGATAATGAAAAACTGTTTTTT. Protein product: CASSRGQEDNEKLFF.